Shown below are 14 T cell receptor beta chains from a single sample sequenced in a study of graft-versus-host responses after intestinal transplantation. Sequenced by immunoSEQ multiplex PCR; TCRdb stores in-frame clones only, minus some. The table records about 86,000 clones, 88% of them present only once. No antigen is known for these receptors. The sequencing here drew on unstimulated CD4+ T cells sorted from spleen or lymph node cells, taken before transplant. The receptors originated from a human donor who was the organ donor for an intestinal transplant.

The chain couples TRBV7-2 to TRBJ2-1; 16 nucleotides line up with TRBD2. Germline V gene lookup returns CDR1 SGHTA and CDR2 FQGNSA. J gave up 5 bases and V 4 bases, and 2 bases lay outside the gene matches. CDR3 length: 16 amino acids. CDR3: CASSWGLAGGDNEQFF. The CDR3 DNA reads as TGTGCCAGCAGCTGGGGACTAGCGGGAGGGGACAATGAGCAGTTCTTC. Supplemented by reference TRBV7-2 and TRBJ2-1, the full variable domain reads GAGVSQSPSNKVTEKGKDVELRCDPISGHTALYWYRQSLGQGLEFLIYFQGNSAPDKSGLPSDRFSAERTGGSVSTLTIQRTQQEDSAVYLCASSWGLAGGDNEQFFGPGTRLTVL.

The V and J genes are TRBV30 and TRBJ1-6; 9 bases agree with TRBD1. After removal of 3 bases from V and 0 bases from J, the junction contained 6 bases not matched to a gene. The length of the CDR3 is 17 residues. Germline CDR1 GTSNPN, CDR2 SVGIG (reference sequence). The CDR3, as DNA: TGTGCCTGGAGCGAACCGGGACAGGGCTCCTATAATTCACCCCTCCACTTT. Translation gives CAWSEPGQGSYNSPLHF.

The chain is built from TRBV18 and TRBJ2-3; 8 bases are shared with TRBD2. The CDR3 has 16 residues. Trimming cost V 4 bases and J 6 bases; bases outside gene matches: 12. Germline lookup yields CDR1 KGHSH and CDR2 LQKENI. The CDR3 spells CASSRNGLAGADTQYF. As DNA, the CDR3 is TGTGCCAGCTCACGAAACGGACTAGCAGGGGCCGATACGCAGTATTTT.

The gene calls are TRBV20-1 and TRBJ2-1; D is unclear. The germline V and J ends were trimmed by 4 bases and 5 bases, with 6 bases remaining between them. The germline V gene has CDR1 DFQATT and CDR2 SNEGSKA (reference sequence). The CDR3 runs 11 residues. CDR3 nucleotides: TGCAGTGCTACAGGCAACAATGAGCAGTTCTTC. It codes for CSATGNNEQFF.

V is TRBV11-2 and J is TRBJ2-3; TRBD2 matches at 8 bases. This CDR3 has 15 residues. V lost 4 bases to trimming and J lost 4 bases; unmatched junction nucleotides: 7. Germline CDR1 reads SGHAT; CDR2 reads FQNNGV. CDR3 sequence reads: CASSYGLAGADTQYF. The CDR3 DNA follows: TGTGCCAGCAGCTACGGACTAGCTGGCGCAGATACGCAGTATTTT.

This chain uses TRBV7-2 with TRBJ1-1; D gene uncertain. V was pared by 3 bases and J by 8 bases, with 13 bases between. Germline CDR1 reads SGHTA; CDR2 reads FQGNSA. The CDR3 has 13 amino acids. CDR3 protein: CASSLSPGLEAFF. The CDR3 DNA reads as TGTGCCAGCAGCTTGAGCCCCGGACTGGAAGCTTTCTTT.

This chain joins TRBV5-6 and TRBJ1-2, with a possible D match to TRBD1 (6 bases). Germline V gives CDR1 SGHDT, CDR2 YYEEEE. The germline V and J ends were trimmed by 4 bases and 8 bases, with 18 bases remaining between them. This CDR3 has 14 residues. The CDR3 DNA follows: TGTGCCAGCAGCACCCGGGACAACTATTGGGGCTACACCTTC. It encodes CASSTRDNYWGYTF.

The chain links TRBV19 to TRBJ1-1; 12 nucleotides align to TRBD1. The CDR3 covers 16 residues. The V gene end was trimmed by 1 base and the J gene end by 5 bases; junction bases not matched to a gene: 5. CDR1 is LNHDA and CDR2 is SQIVND in the germline V gene (reference sequence). CDR3 protein: CASSIVGTGGQTEAFF. The CDR3 coding sequence is TGTGCCAGTAGTATAGTAGGGACAGGGGGCCAAACTGAAGCTTTCTTT.

V usage is TRBV11-3 and J usage is TRBJ1-3, with D perhaps matching TRBD1 (6 bases). The V end was cut by 4 bases, the J end by 0 bases, with 13 bases between. In germline, CDR1 is SGHNT, CDR2 YENEEA. The CDR3 spans 16 residues. The CDR3 DNA reads TGTGCCAGCAGCTCCCGACAGGAAGGCTCTGGAAACACCATATATTTT. Residues: CASSSRQEGSGNTIYF.

This chain connects TRBV9 to TRBJ1-3; a possible D gene is TRBD1 (6 bases). CDR1 SGDLS and CDR2 YYNGEE come from the germline V gene. The CDR3 sequence is 20 residues long. Trimming took 4 bases from V and 2 from J, leaving 28 bases between them. As DNA, the CDR3 is TGTGCCAGCAGCCCAAGAGGGGAGTCCCATCCCTGGGGGCCTGGAAACACCATATATTTT. This encodes CASSPRGESHPWGPGNTIYF.

The gene calls are TRBV28 and TRBJ2-1; 8 bases match TRBD1. This CDR3 region has 13 residues. CDR1 is MDHEN, CDR2 SYDVKM, per germline. J gave up 7 bases and V 8 bases, and 7 bases lay outside the gene matches. The chain's CDR3 is CASRRTGSNEQFF. CDR3 nucleotides: TGTGCCAGCCGCAGGACAGGGTCTAATGAGCAGTTCTTC.

The chain employs TRBV7-3 and TRBJ2-5; 12 bases map to TRBD2. Germline CDR1 and CDR2: SGHTA and FQGTGA. The CDR3 is made up of 17 amino acids. V shed 3 bases, J shed 4 bases, and the junction held 9 bases outside the gene matches. The CDR3 region is CASSFSSGGAGRETQYF. The DNA for the CDR3 is TGTGCCAGCAGCTTTTCTAGCGGGGGGGCCGGTAGAGAGACCCAGTACTTC.

This sequence joins TRBV18 and TRBJ2-7; TRBD1 is a possible D gene (6 bases). The length of the CDR3 is 13 residues. Trimming took off 6 bases at V and 2 bases at J, with 11 bases between the two ends. Germline V gene data show CDR1 as KGHSH and CDR2 as LQKENI. The CDR3 DNA sequence: TGTGCCAGCTCCCAGGACAGTCCCTACGAGCAGTACTTC. It codes for CASSQDSPYEQYF. Looking up the rest from reference TRBV18 and TRBJ2-7 gives the full variable domain: NAGVMQNPRHLVRRRGQEARLRCSPMKGHSHVYWYRQLPEEGLKFMVYLQKENIIDESGMPKERFSAEFPKEGPSILRIQQVVRGDSAAYFCASSQDSPYEQYFGPGTRLTVT.

The chain recombines TRBV19 with TRBJ2-7, with 7 bases identical to TRBD2. This CDR3 is 14 amino acids long. V lost 8 bases and J lost 2; bases outside the gene matches: 9. Per germline, CDR1 LNHDA and CDR2 SQIVND (reference sequence). CDR3 sequence reads: CASRESGRAYEQYF. CDR3 coding DNA: TGTGCCAGTCGGGAATCAGGGAGGGCCTACGAGCAGTACTTC.